The 4 T cell receptor beta chains presented below share a single source sample, sequenced in a study of cytomegalovirus exposure and HLA in healthy donors. The PCR used 60 Vbeta and 13 Jbeta primers. The assay was immunoSEQ multiplex PCR, and TCRdb's table has in-frame clones only and misses some. The sample has fewer than 40,000 clones, about three fifths seen once; the top ten hold about a fifth. What was sequenced was PBMCs. The receptors stem from a man aged 50 to 60 in good health and CMV-seropositive.

This clone was counted between two and nine times. J is TRBJ2-7 and V is TRBV7-2; D perhaps matches TRBD2 (5 bases). CDR1 SGHTA and CDR2 FQGNSA come from the germline V gene. The CDR3 covers 16 residues. The ends were cut back, 2 bases at V and 2 bases at J, with 16 bases in the middle. This CDR3 reads CASSLRAGSDTYEQYF. In DNA form, the CDR3 reads TGTGCCAGCAGCTTACGGGCGGGTTCGGATACCTACGAGCAGTACTTC.

This clone showed up just once. This rearrangement joins TRBV11-2 to TRBJ2-7; 8 bases fit TRBD1. V was pared by 4 bases and J by 3 bases, with 8 bases of the junction left unmatched. CDR3 length equals 15 residues. Germline V lookup: CDR1 SGHAT, CDR2 FQNNGV. In DNA, the CDR3 is TGTGCCAGCAGCTCACCTTACAGGGGGGACTACGAGCAGTACTTC. Protein sequence: CASSSPYRGDYEQYF.

The gene calls are TRBV7-7 and TRBJ2-5, with D maybe TRBD1 (6 bases). This CDR3 region has 15 residues. The germline V and J ends were trimmed by 6 bases and 1 base, with 15 bases remaining between them. Germline V CDR1 and CDR2: SSHAT, FNYEAQ (reference sequence). CDR3 sequence (DNA): TGTGCCAGCAGTCCCGGGACACCGGCCCAAGAGACCCAGTACTTC. Its translation is CASSPGTPAQETQYF.

J is TRBJ2-7 and V is TRBV29-1; a possible D gene is TRBD1 (6 bases). This CDR3 region has 16 residues. V was cut by 5 bases and J by 4 bases, with 24 bases left in between. Germline values: CDR1 SQVTM, CDR2 ANQGSEA. In DNA form, the CDR3 reads TGCAGCGTTTCTCACAGGGAACGCTATGAGCCGTACGAGCAGTACTTC. Translating it yields CSVSHRERYEPYEQYF.